These 19 T cell receptor beta chains originate from one sample sequenced in a study of shared clonotypes between healthy human individuals. Clones were read by immunoSEQ multiplex PCR, and TCRdb kept only the in-frame ones, dropping some. The repertoire consists of 2 million to 2.5 million clones, with about 92% occurring once and the leading ten covering more than 1.5%. Selected positively for CCR7 and CD45RO-negative, naive CD8 cells excluded terminally differentiated effector memory CD45RA+ cells. Material for sequencing was naive CD8+ T cells from PBMCs. The receptors were sampled from a man aged 18 to 30 in good health. Some clones in this sample may be carry-over from other donors' samples.

The chain is built from TRBV19 and TRBJ2-1; a possible D gene is TRBD2 (6 bases). Germline values: CDR1 LNHDA, CDR2 SQIVND (reference sequence). This CDR3 region has 16 residues. V was trimmed by 5 bases and J by 3 bases, leaving 17 bases between them. The CDR3 DNA follows: TGTGCCAGTAGTTCTCGACGACTAGAAGGCTACAATGAGCAGTTCTTC. Its protein is CASSSRRLEGYNEQFF.

The CDR3 sequence: CASSLDRGESIDTQYF. The DNA for the CDR3 is TGTGCCAGCAGCCTCGACAGGGGGGAGTCGATAGATACGCAGTATTTT. The chain links TRBV28 to TRBJ2-3; 9 bases are a match to TRBD1. The CDR3 runs 16 residues. V shed 6 bases, J shed 5 bases, and the junction held 12 bases outside the gene matches. Germline V gene lookup returns CDR1 MDHEN and CDR2 SYDVKM.

The chain carries TRBV30 and TRBJ2-3; 7 bases map to TRBD1. The CDR3 is 16 amino acids. The germline gives CDR1 GTSNPN, CDR2 SVGIG (reference sequence). With 0 bases clipped from V and 4 bases from J, the junction kept 10 bases outside the gene matches. The CDR3 region has the DNA TGTGCCTGGAGTGTAAAGGTCAGGGGGTTTCCAGATACGCAGTATTTT. Residues: CAWSVKVRGFPDTQYF.

This clone came up once. The V gene is TRBV28, the J gene TRBJ2-1; D is unresolved. Germline-derived CDR1 and CDR2 are MDHEN and SYDVKM. V was pared by 3 bases and J by 6 bases, with 15 bases between. The CDR3 runs 15 residues. CDR3 amino acids: CASSFAPFGANEQFF. The CDR3 nucleotides are TGTGCCAGCAGTTTTGCCCCTTTCGGCGCCAATGAGCAGTTCTTC.

This clone was observed a single time. This specimen includes other DNA sequences encoding the same CDR3. The rearrangement uses TRBV27 and TRBJ1-1, with D unclear. CDR1 and CDR2 from the germline V gene are MNHEY and SMNVEV (reference sequence). This CDR3 spans 11 amino acids. V was shortened by 2 bases and J by 7 bases, with 5 bases between the two germline ends. The CDR3 nucleotides read TGTGCCAGCAGTTTAGGGCATGAAGCTTTCTTT. As protein: CASSLGHEAFF.

CDR3 sequence: CASSLTAQSTIYF. CDR3 sequence (DNA): TGTGCCAGCAGCCTGACCGCTCAGTCCACCATATATTTT. The V and J genes are TRBV28 and TRBJ1-3; D remains unclear. The CDR3 extends over 13 amino acids. Per germline, CDR1 MDHEN and CDR2 SYDVKM. The germline V and J ends were trimmed by 6 bases and 9 bases, with 15 bases remaining between them.

The genes are TRBV29-1 and TRBJ1-1, with D hard to call. Germline CDR1 and CDR2: SQVTM and ANQGSEA. The ends were cut back, 1 base at V and 1 base at J, with 4 bases in the middle. The CDR3 is made up of 12 amino acids. The CDR3 is CSVEVWNTEAFF. The CDR3 DNA follows: TGCAGCGTTGAAGTATGGAACACTGAAGCTTTCTTT.

The gene calls are TRBV7-9 and TRBJ1-2, with a possible D match to TRBD1 (6 bases). CDR1 is SEHNR, CDR2 FQNEAQ, per germline (reference sequence). V was cut by 3 bases and J by 5 bases, with 16 bases left in between. The length of the CDR3 is 15 residues. This CDR3 reads CASSLGPGQPYGYTF. Here the CDR3 DNA reads TGTGCCAGCAGCTTGGGGCCCGGACAGCCGTATGGCTACACCTTC. Full variable domain (remainder filled in from reference TRBV7-9 and TRBJ1-2): DTGVSQNPRHKITKRGQNVTFRCDPISEHNRLYWYRQTLGQGPEFLTYFQNEAQLEKSRLLSDRFSAERPKGSFSTLEIQRTEQGDSAMYLCASSLGPGQPYGYTFGSGTRLTVV.

This clone is a singleton in its sample. This chain connects TRBV7-3 to TRBJ2-3; 12 bases are shared with TRBD1. The V and J ends lost 2 bases and 4 bases, in that order; junction bases with no gene match: 4. The germline gives CDR1 SGHTA, CDR2 FQGTGA. The CDR3 runs 16 residues. CDR3 sequence (DNA): TGTGCCAGCAGCTTAGGGACAGGGGGCAGAGCAGATACGCAGTATTTT. Its protein is CASSLGTGGRADTQYF.

The J gene is TRBJ2-3, the V gene TRBV9; D is uncertain. The V gene lost 0 bases and the J gene lost 5 bases, with 7 bases spanning the gap. The CDR3 is made up of 13 amino acids. Germline V gives CDR1 SGDLS, CDR2 YYNGEE. The CDR3: CASSVGLLDTQYF. The CDR3 DNA is TGTGCCAGCAGCGTAGGGCTCCTAGATACGCAGTATTTT.

The rearrangement links TRBV4-1 to TRBJ2-7; 11 nucleotides align to TRBD2. Trimming cost V 7 bases and J 7 bases; bases outside gene matches: 12. The CDR3 has 15 amino acids. The germline gives CDR1 MGHRA, CDR2 YSYEKL. The CDR3 is CASNIAGGPLGEQYF. The CDR3 bases are TGCGCCAGCAACATAGCGGGAGGGCCGCTTGGGGAGCAGTACTTC.

This clone was observed a single time. The genes are TRBV5-6 and TRBJ2-2; the D gene could be TRBD1 or TRBD2 (6 bases each). V lost 4 bases to trimming and J lost 1 base, with 11 bases between them. Germline values: CDR1 SGHDT, CDR2 YYEEEE. The CDR3 consists of 15 residues. The DNA for the CDR3 is TGTGCCAGCAGCCCCGAGGGGGGGAACACCGGGGAGCTGTTTTTT. This encodes CASSPEGGNTGELFF.

V and J are TRBV30 and TRBJ2-5, with D hard to call. V shed 8 bases and J shed 5 bases, with 12 bases lying between them. CDR1 is GTSNPN and CDR2 is SVGIG in the germline V gene (reference sequence). This CDR3 contains 11 residues. CDR3 DNA: TGTGCCGGAAATTACCGGGAGACCCAGTACTTC. This sequence encodes CAGNYRETQYF.

The rearrangement links TRBV6-5 to TRBJ1-2; perhaps TRBD1 as D (6 bases). The germline V gene encodes CDR1 MNHEY and CDR2 SVGAGI. V was clipped by 4 bases and J by 2 bases, with 17 bases between them. The CDR3 has 16 amino acids. The CDR3 DNA follows: TGTGCCAGCAGTTTCCTCGAGACAGGTCAAAACTATGGCTACACCTTC. Translation gives CASSFLETGQNYGYTF.

The chain couples TRBV4-1 to TRBJ1-2; the D gene is possibly TRBD1 (5 bases). In germline, CDR1 is MGHRA, CDR2 YSYEKL. V lost 6 bases to trimming and J lost 0 bases, with 14 bases between them. This CDR3 has 15 amino acids. The CDR3 spells CASRAGRQTNYGYTF. The CDR3 nucleotides are TGCGCCAGCAGGGCAGGGCGGCAAACTAACTATGGCTACACCTTC.

This rearrangement joins TRBV28 to TRBJ2-5; D is uncertain. V lost 3 bases to trimming and J lost 5 bases, with 10 bases between them. The CDR3 has 13 residues. Germline CDR1 MDHEN, CDR2 SYDVKM. This CDR3 reads CASSFRLRETQYF. As DNA, the CDR3 is TGTGCCAGCAGTTTCCGGTTGCGGGAGACCCAGTACTTC. Full variable domain (outside the CDR3, taken from reference TRBV28 and TRBJ2-5): DVKVTQSSRYLVKRTGEKVFLECVQDMDHENMFWYRQDPGLGLRLIYFSYDVKMKEKGDIPEGYSVSREKKERFSLILESASTNQTSMYLCASSFRLRETQYFGPGTRLLVL.

The chain recombines TRBV27 with TRBJ2-6, with D maybe TRBD1 (6 bases). CDR3 length: 18 amino acids. Germline values: CDR1 MNHEY, CDR2 SMNVEV (reference sequence). The germline V and J ends were trimmed by 5 bases and 9 bases, with 26 bases remaining between them. CDR3 in amino acids: CASSTKIVTGRSVNVLTF. As DNA, the CDR3 is TGTGCCAGCAGTACTAAGATCGTAACAGGGAGATCCGTCAACGTCCTGACTTTC.

The chain recombines TRBV7-9 with TRBJ2-1, with D tentatively TRBD1 or TRBD2 (5 bases each). The CDR3 contains 13 residues. V shed 8 bases and J shed 3 bases, with 11 bases lying between them. CDR1 is SEHNR and CDR2 is FQNEAQ in the germline V gene (reference sequence). CDR3 loop: CASRAGSYNEQFF. The CDR3 nucleotides are TGTGCCAGCCGGGCAGGGAGCTACAATGAGCAGTTCTTC.

This chain connects TRBV27 to TRBJ1-2; the D gene is possibly TRBD1 (5 bases). With 3 bases removed from V and 13 bases from J, the gap between germline ends came to 15 bases. The CDR3 has 12 residues. From germline, CDR1 is MNHEY and CDR2 SMNVEV (reference sequence). The CDR3 loop is CASSFGTGPTTF. As DNA, the CDR3 is TGTGCCAGCAGTTTCGGGACTGGCCCGACCACCTTC.